This T cell receptor beta chain was found in a study of T cells after yellow fever vaccination. MiXCR, run by TCRdb on the 5' RACE reads, gives a single entry per CDR3 protein. Among 620,000 or so distinct CDR3 sequences, around 12% were seen once, and the ten largest hold about 15%. Trimming shortened V by 6 bases and J by 2 bases, and 14 bases separated the two germline ends. CDR3 size: 14 residues. In germline, CDR1 is MRHNA, CDR2 SNTAGT. This clonotype was seen repeatedly, ten times or more. This TCR derives from a man aged 25 to 40 who received the YFV17D yellow fever vaccine. Here the sequenced sample was PBMCs, taken on the day of the yellow fever booster vaccination. V and J are TRBV6-4 and TRBJ2-7; weak D call: TRBD1 (6 bases). The CDR3 DNA follows: TGTGCCAGCAGCCCAGGAGACAGGCCCTACGAGCAGTACTTC. Its translation: CASSPGDRPYEQYF.